The rows below give T cell receptor beta chains drawn from one sample of a study of tumor-infiltrating lymphocytes in primary liver carcinoma. TCRdb fed the multiplex PCR reads into MiXCR, producing one record per CDR3 protein. The table has roughly 100,000 distinct CDR3 sequences, roughly 80% seen once; the top ten hold approximately 21%. Specimen: liver tumor tissue from sampling region 3. The receptor set was obtained from a man aged 40-50 years with primary liver carcinoma and hepatitis B virus infection. CDR3s include the opening cysteine and the closing phenylalanine or tryptophan.

V gene	J gene	CDR3 protein
TRBV6-6	TRBJ1-5	CTSIYEQFNQPQHF
TRBV29-1	TRBJ2-5	CSVRTGGCWAKTQYF
TRBV4-2	TRBJ2-1	CASSHARRRGNNEQFF
TRBV29-1	TRBJ2-7	CIVGKDPSSYEQYF
TRBV5-1	TRBJ2-1	CASSPGQGVGLNNERFF
TRBV6-6	TRBJ2-3	CASSRTRQGDTQYF
TRBV12-3/TRBV12-4	TRBJ1-5	CASSFRASGQPQHF
TRBV7-9	TRBJ2-3	CASSSDRDRVDTQYF
TRBV5-1	TRBJ1-2	CASSLDPGTAYGYTF
TRBV28	TRBJ2-1	CASLGFGRRDYNEQFF
TRBV5-1	TRBJ2-2	CASSLVGWTGELVF
TRBV7-8	TRBJ2-7	CASSYTSAYEQHF
TRBV10-3	TRBJ2-1	CAITPWASGSYNEQFF
TRBV11-2	TRBJ2-6	CAIQQPRPGANVLTF
TRBV6-6	TRBJ1-1	CDSRTGGTTEAFF
TRBV5-4	TRBJ2-3	CASRVVGLRGDTEYF
TRBV6-5	TRBJ1-1	CASSYLMEGSTEAFF
TRBV30	TRBJ1-2	CVSRSSDYTF
TRBV11-1	TRBJ2-2	CASSEPSGANTGELFF
TRBV7-3	TRBJ2-7	CASSLTGGSFGEQYF
TRBV29-1	TRBJ2-2	CSAGDHWELFF
TRBV11-3	TRBJ2-7	CASSLGERDYEQYF
TRBV10-2	TRBJ2-3	CASGESKAGVDTQYF
TRBV20-1	TRBJ2-6	CSADLQDGRASGANVLTF
TRBV25-1	TRBJ2-5	CASSVNSGTQYF
TRBV25-1	TRBJ2-2	CASSDLLAGETGELLF
TRBV10-3	TRBJ2-2	CAMSGNSGREAGELFF
TRBV4-2	TRBJ2-1	CASSRLTGSGVNEQFF
TRBV4-1	TRBJ2-1	CASSAGQQCF
TRBV29-1	TRBJ1-2	CSVGEGEGYTF
TRBV11-1	TRBJ2-3	CDSSIYLCSVAPSTDTQYF
TRBV6-2/TRBV6-3	TRBJ2-5	CASSPSDVTQYF
TRBV29-1	TRBJ2-2	CSFVTVGVYTGELFF
TRBV29-1	TRBJ1-5	CSAGEGADQPQHF
TRBV11-1	TRBJ2-4	CTCSIPGTSGTKNIQYF
TRBV5-4	TRBJ2-3	CASSLGSSAGVRYTQYF
TRBV20-1	TRBJ2-6	CSASSPGANVLTF
TRBV4-2	TRBJ2-4	CASSQGPKNIQYF
TRBV6-2/TRBV6-3	TRBJ2-7	CASSSGSDYEQYF
TRBV9	TRBJ1-1	CVSSVGVNTEAFF
TRBV12-3/TRBV12-4	TRBJ2-1	CASSLRYYNEQFF
TRBV2	TRBJ2-2	CASSDGGNTGELFF
TRBV29-1	TRBJ2-3	CCARRDNTDTQYF
TRBV29-1	TRBJ1-5	CSVVSSVNQPQHF
TRBV4-3	TRBJ1-6	CASSSWDKGRNSTLHF
TRBV5-1	TRBJ1-2	CASSLDPGRAYGYTF
TRBV29-1	TRBJ2-3	CSVVQTSGSDTQYF
TRBV11-3	TRBJ2-3	CTSSSLQGSSTDTQYF
TRBV7-9	TRBJ2-1	CGSSPRGGSYNEQFF
TRBV5-4	TRBJ2-1	CTSSWPGNEQLF
TRBV7-2	TRBJ2-1	CTSSQLGRALGNEQFF
TRBV12-3/TRBV12-4	TRBJ1-6	CVSSSGTGDSPFHF
TRBV28	TRBJ1-6	CANISTSYNSPLHF
TRBV11-1	TRBJ2-3	CASSPPPEADTQYF
TRBV28	TRBJ2-5	CTSSSGETQYF
TRBV11-2	TRBJ1-4	CASSLDIGGLRLFF
TRBV11-2	TRBJ2-1	CASSLFSLGDEQFF
TRBV5-1	TRBJ2-2	CANCFETSGRNTGELSF
TRBV5-4	TRBJ2-3	CASSTSRARTSSDTQYF
TRBV20-1	TRBJ2-1	CSANEFSNEQFF